This passage covers 14 T cell receptor beta chains from one sample sequenced in a study of metastatic and nonmetastatic thyroid tumors. Every patient was untreated before thyroid surgery. MiXCR was used by TCRdb to re-call the PCR reads. The profile shows some 20,000 clones, 27% of them singletons. The specimen sequenced was blood. The receptors were gathered from a female donor with papillary thyroid cancer or a benign thyroid nodule (not recorded which). Some clones in this sample may be carry-over from other donors' samples.

The chain uses TRBV18 and TRBJ2-3; D is uncertain. CDR1 and CDR2 (germline): KGHSH, LQKENI. V lost 2 bases and J lost 3, with 15 bases in between. This CDR3 comprises 16 residues. CDR3 sequence reads: CASSPANSAATDTQYF. The CDR3 DNA follows: TGTGCCAGCTCACCAGCAAACTCGGCGGCGACAGATACGCAGTATTTT.

This clone was observed a few times. A read error may produce the germline difference seen at one junction end. Within the sample, other DNA sequences also encode this same CDR3. This rearrangement joins TRBV5-4 to TRBJ1-1, with D hard to call. This CDR3 region has 15 residues. Germline values: CDR1 SGHNT, CDR2 YYREEE (reference sequence). The CDR3 loop is CASEARRGEATEAFF. CDR3 coding DNA: TGTGCCAGCGAGGCGAGAAGAGGAGAAGCCACTGAAGCCTTCTTT.

This clone showed up just a few times. A junction end diverges from the germline sequence, so it may reflect a read error. V gene TRBV12-3 or TRBV12-4 combines with J gene TRBJ1-4, with D maybe TRBD1 (5 bases). CDR3 length equals 13 residues. The CDR3 DNA reads as TGTGCCAGCAGGCTACAGGAGGATGAACAACTGTTTTTT. Translating it yields CASRLQEDEQLFF.

The J gene is TRBJ1-1, the V gene TRBV30, with 7 bases matching TRBD1. The V gene's germline CDR1 is GTSNPN and CDR2 SVGIG (reference sequence). The CDR3 loop spans 12 amino acids. V lost 4 bases to trimming and J lost 4 bases; unmatched junction nucleotides: 3. The DNA of the CDR3 is TGTGCCTGGACCAGGGGGGTCACTGAAGCTTTCTTT. Translation: CAWTRGVTEAFF. Variable domain in full (rest from reference TRBV30 and TRBJ1-1): SQTIHQWPATLVQPVGSPLSLECTVEGTSNPNLYWYRQAAGRGLQLLFYSVGIGQISSEVPQNLSASRPQDRQFILSSKKLLLSDSGFYLCAWTRGVTEAFFGQGTRLTVV.

This clone was observed a single time. The same CDR3 arises from other DNA sequences in this sample as well. V gene TRBV4-3 combines with J gene TRBJ2-2; possibly TRBD1 for D (6 bases). V was pared by 3 bases and J by 6 bases, with 14 bases between. Germline V lookup: CDR1 LGHNA, CDR2 YSLEER. CDR3 length: 15 amino acids. Here the CDR3 reads CASSQPQGGAGELFF. CDR3 in DNA: TGCGCCAGCAGCCAGCCACAGGGTGGTGCCGGGGAGCTGTTTTTT.

By share of the sample, this clone is medium-sized. The J gene is TRBJ1-1, the V gene TRBV27; 12 nucleotides agree with TRBD1. Germline CDR1 is MNHEY and CDR2 is SMNVEV (reference sequence). The ends lost 4 bases at V and 3 bases at J; junction bases unmatched: 3. This CDR3 has 15 residues. In DNA form, the CDR3 reads TGTGCCAGCAGTTCCGGGACAGGGGGCGACACTGAAGCTTTCTTT. As protein: CASSSGTGGDTEAFF.

The rearrangement uses TRBV30 and TRBJ1-2; D gene ambiguous. This CDR3 contains 11 residues. Trimming shortened V by 1 base and J by 8 bases, and 8 bases separated the two germline ends. Germline-derived CDR1 and CDR2 are GTSNPN and SVGIG (reference sequence). The CDR3 protein is CAWSGAGGYTF. In DNA, the CDR3 is TGTGCCTGGAGTGGCGCCGGGGGCTACACCTTC.

V usage is TRBV15 and J usage is TRBJ2-3; D unclear. CDR1 and CDR2 from the germline V gene are LNHNV and YYDKDF (reference sequence). The V and J ends lost 4 bases and 7 bases respectively, with 9 bases between them. CDR3 length equals 12 residues. DNA of the CDR3: TGTGCCACCAGCATAGAAACATATACGCAGTATTTT. Translation gives CATSIETYTQYF.

This clone was counted a few times. The chain is built from TRBV6-1 and TRBJ2-7; unclear D gene. The CDR3 is 12 residues long. V lost 6 bases and J 4 bases, leaving 10 bases between the germline ends. Per germline, CDR1 MNHNS and CDR2 SASEGT. CDR3 nucleotide sequence: TGTGCCAGCAGCTACCATTTATACGAGCAGTACTTC. It specifies CASSYHLYEQYF.

This clone has ten or more counts. CDR3 loop: CASSKGLAGGSTDTQYF. DNA of the CDR3: TGTGCCAGTAGCAAGGGACTAGCGGGAGGATCCACAGATACGCAGTATTTT. The rearrangement links TRBV19 to TRBJ2-3; TRBD2 aligns across 15 bases. The CDR3 is made up of 17 amino acids. V shed 6 bases, J shed 2 bases, and the junction held 6 bases outside the gene matches. Germline CDR1 LNHDA, CDR2 SQIVND (reference sequence).

V and J are TRBV20-1 and TRBJ1-2; D gene ambiguous. The CDR3 loop spans 12 amino acids. Germline values: CDR1 DFQATT, CDR2 SNEGSKA (reference sequence). Trimming shortened V by 3 bases and J by 8 bases, and 13 bases separated the two germline ends. The CDR3 DNA follows: TGCAGTGCTAGTACGGATCCTTGGGGCTACACCTTC. It specifies CSASTDPWGYTF.

This clone is labeled medium-sized. The V gene is TRBV6-1, the J gene TRBJ1-1, with 9 bases that match TRBD1. The germline CDR1 and CDR2 sequences are MNHNS and SASEGT. Unmatched junction bases numbered 11, after V lost 10 bases and J lost 5 bases. The length of the CDR3 is 14 residues. This CDR3 reads CATLPGQGKTEAFF. CDR3 DNA sequence: TGTGCCACCCTCCCGGGACAGGGTAAAACTGAAGCTTTCTTT.

The table lists this clone with many counts. The chain joins TRBV20-1 to TRBJ2-5; 7 bases line up with TRBD1. Looked up from germline, CDR1 is DFQATT and CDR2 is SNEGSKA (reference sequence). The CDR3 covers 13 residues. The ends lost 6 bases at V and 5 bases at J; junction bases unmatched: 9. CDR3 protein: CSANSRGRETQYF. The CDR3 region has the DNA TGCAGTGCAAATTCGAGGGGGCGGGAGACCCAGTACTTC.

This chain uses TRBV25-1 with TRBJ1-1; TRBD1 matches 7 bases. Germline loops: CDR1 MGHDK, CDR2 SYGVNS. Trimming at V came to 9 bases and at J to 4 bases, leaving 8 bases not matched to a gene. CDR3 length equals 13 residues. Written as DNA, the CDR3 is TGTGCCAGGGATAACAGGGGAAGCACTGAAGCTTTCTTT. It encodes CARDNRGSTEAFF.